One and the same sample provided the 11 T cell receptor beta chains below, sequenced in a study of shared clonotypes between healthy human individuals. The method was immunoSEQ multiplex PCR; TCRdb's version includes in-frame clones alone and lacks a portion of them. The table includes about 730,000 clones, roughly two thirds detected once. The material sequenced was memory CD4+ T cells sorted from blood. As to subset: CD45RA-negative fraction. These receptors came from a woman in her twenties or thirties in good health.

The chain links TRBV7-3 to TRBJ2-5, with 10 bases identical to TRBD1. Germline CDR1 and CDR2: SGHTA and FQGTGA. This CDR3 comprises 16 residues. V lost 5 bases, J lost 5 bases, and 11 bases stayed unmatched. The CDR3 DNA follows: TGTGCCAGCAGCCCCCTTGGAGGGACAGGGGAGGAGACCCAGTACTTC. Translated: CASSPLGGTGEETQYF.

This chain links TRBV19 with TRBJ2-5; D possibly corresponds to TRBD2 (5 bases). The CDR3 runs 14 residues. The V and J ends lost 3 bases and 7 bases respectively, with 15 bases between them. Germline V CDR1 and CDR2: LNHDA, SQIVND (reference sequence). CDR3 loop: CASSMMEAGATQYF. The CDR3 bases are TGTGCCAGTAGTATGATGGAGGCGGGTGCGACCCAGTACTTC.

The rearrangement links TRBV5-1 to TRBJ2-3, with a possible D match to TRBD1 (6 bases). The CDR3 runs to 15 residues. Germline V gene lookup returns CDR1 SGHRS and CDR2 YFSETQ. The V gene lost 0 bases and the J gene lost 6 bases, with 14 bases spanning the gap. The CDR3, as DNA: TGCGCCAGCAGCTTGGCGGACAGCAGCCAGGATACGCAGTATTTT. Translating gives CASSLADSSQDTQYF.

The gene calls are TRBV7-2 and TRBJ2-7; TRBD1 might be the D (5 bases). CDR3 length: 16 amino acids. Between the trimmed V and J ends, which lost 3 bases and 3 bases, there was a span of 18 bases. Germline V lookup: CDR1 SGHTA, CDR2 FQGNSA. The CDR3 region is CASSLAPGLANYEQYF. The CDR3 bases are TGTGCCAGCAGCTTGGCGCCAGGGCTGGCGAACTACGAGCAGTACTTC.

The gene calls are TRBV19 and TRBJ2-3, with 13 nucleotides matching TRBD2. The CDR3 is 17 residues long. Trimming cost V 4 bases and J 4 bases; bases outside gene matches: 8. Germline CDR1 LNHDA, CDR2 SQIVND (reference sequence). The CDR3 is CASSKTSGRSSPDTQYF. The CDR3 DNA is TGTGCCAGTAGTAAGACTAGCGGGAGGTCCAGTCCAGATACGCAGTATTTT. The complete variable domain, with remaining parts taken from reference TRBV19 and TRBJ2-3, reads DGGITQSPKYLFRKEGQNVTLSCEQNLNHDAMYWYRQDPGQGLRLIYYSQIVNDFQKGDIAEGYSVSREKKESFPLTVTSAQKNPTAFYLCASSKTSGRSSPDTQYFGPGTRLTVL.

The chain has TRBV5-1 and TRBJ2-1; D is undetermined. V was shortened by 4 bases and J by 0 bases, with 11 bases between the two germline ends. This CDR3 has 15 residues. CDR1 and CDR2 (germline): SGHRS, YFSETQ. The CDR3 spells CASSPESISYNEQFF. The CDR3 DNA reads as TGCGCCAGCAGCCCTGAATCCATCTCCTACAATGAGCAGTTCTTC.

The gene calls are TRBV12-5 and TRBJ2-5; 16 bases match TRBD2. The V and J ends lost 6 bases and 5 bases, in that order; junction bases with no gene match: 9. Germline loops: CDR1 LGHNT, CDR2 FRNRAP. CDR3 size: 17 residues. The CDR3 loop is CASGSGTSGRAYETQYF. The CDR3 DNA reads as TGTGCTAGTGGGTCCGGGACTAGCGGGAGGGCCTATGAGACCCAGTACTTC.

This CDR3 reads CASTPTGGLREKLFF. The CDR3, as DNA: TGTGCCAGCACCCCCACCGGGGGGTTACGTGAAAAACTGTTTTTT. V and J are TRBV6-1 and TRBJ1-4, with D tentatively TRBD1 (5 bases). The CDR3 covers 15 residues. Germline V gene data show CDR1 as MNHNS and CDR2 as SASEGT. V lost 7 bases and J 7 bases, leaving 19 bases between the germline ends.

Written as DNA, the CDR3 is TGTGCCAGCAGCGTAGCGCCGATCTCTGGAAACACCATATATTTT. Its protein product is CASSVAPISGNTIYF. This chain joins TRBV9 and TRBJ1-3, with D unresolved. V was trimmed by 0 bases and J by 0 bases, leaving 7 bases between them. Germline V gene data show CDR1 as SGDLS and CDR2 as YYNGEE. The CDR3 runs to 15 residues.

This chain joins TRBV5-6 and TRBJ2-2; the match to TRBD2 covers 7 bases. The CDR3 extends over 17 amino acids. Trimming took 1 base from V and 4 from J; bases not matched to a gene: 10. CDR1 is SGHDT, CDR2 YYEEEE, per germline. The CDR3 is CASSLTSVAGITGELFF. Here the CDR3 DNA reads TGTGCCAGCAGCTTGACTTCTGTAGCGGGCATCACCGGGGAGCTGTTTTTT.

The sample holds one count of this clone. V and J are TRBV5-1 and TRBJ1-4, with D unresolved. The CDR3 totals 13 residues. V shed 2 bases and J shed 5 bases, with 7 bases lying between them. Germline V gives CDR1 SGHRS, CDR2 YFSETQ. The CDR3 nucleotides are TGCGCCAGCAGCTTCGGACTGAATGAAAAACTGTTTTTT. Translation: CASSFGLNEKLFF.